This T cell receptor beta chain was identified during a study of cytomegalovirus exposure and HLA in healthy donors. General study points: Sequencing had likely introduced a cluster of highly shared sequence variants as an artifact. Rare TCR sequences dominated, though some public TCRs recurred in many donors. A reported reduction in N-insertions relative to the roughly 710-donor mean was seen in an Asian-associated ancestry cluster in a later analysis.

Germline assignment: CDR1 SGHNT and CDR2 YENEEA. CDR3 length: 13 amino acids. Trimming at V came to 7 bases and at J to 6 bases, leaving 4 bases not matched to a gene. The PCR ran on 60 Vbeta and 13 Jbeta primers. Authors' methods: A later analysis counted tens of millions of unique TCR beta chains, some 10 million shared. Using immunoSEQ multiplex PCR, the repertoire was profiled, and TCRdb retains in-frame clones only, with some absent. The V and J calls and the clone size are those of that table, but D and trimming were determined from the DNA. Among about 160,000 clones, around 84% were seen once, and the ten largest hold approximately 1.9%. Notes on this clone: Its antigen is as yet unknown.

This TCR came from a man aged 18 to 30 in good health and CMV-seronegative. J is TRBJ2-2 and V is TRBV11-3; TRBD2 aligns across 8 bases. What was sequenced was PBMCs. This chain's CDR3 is CASTPGGPGELFF. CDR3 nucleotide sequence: TGTGCCAGCACCCCGGGGGGGCCCGGGGAGCTGTTTTTT. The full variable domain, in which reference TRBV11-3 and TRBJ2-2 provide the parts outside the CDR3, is EAGVVQSPRYKIIEKKQPVAFWCNPISGHNTLYWYLQNLGQGPELLIRYENEEAVDDSQLPKDRFSAERLKGVDSTLKIQPAELGDSAVYLCASTPGGPGELFFGEGSRLTVL.